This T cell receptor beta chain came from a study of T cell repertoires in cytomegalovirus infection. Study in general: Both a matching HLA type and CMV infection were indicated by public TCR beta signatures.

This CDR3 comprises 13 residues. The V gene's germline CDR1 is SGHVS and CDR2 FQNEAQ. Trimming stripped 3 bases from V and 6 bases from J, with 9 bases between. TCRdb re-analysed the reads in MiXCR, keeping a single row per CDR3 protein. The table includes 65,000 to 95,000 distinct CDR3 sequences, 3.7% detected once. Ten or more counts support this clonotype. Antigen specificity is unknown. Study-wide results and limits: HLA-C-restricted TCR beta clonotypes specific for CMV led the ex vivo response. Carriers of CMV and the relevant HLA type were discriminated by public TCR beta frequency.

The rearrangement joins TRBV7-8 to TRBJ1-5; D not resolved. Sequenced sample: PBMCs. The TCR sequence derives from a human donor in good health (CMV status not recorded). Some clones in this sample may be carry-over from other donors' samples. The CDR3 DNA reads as TGTGCCAGCAGCTTTAGCGGGATTCAGCCCCAGCATTTT. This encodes CASSFSGIQPQHF.